This T cell receptor beta chain was sequenced in a study of shared clonotypes between healthy human individuals. The overall study: Two female and a few male donors aged 18 to 49 were enrolled.

V gave up 4 bases and J gave up 2 bases, with 16 bases separating them. CDR3 length equals 16 residues. Germline V gives CDR1 SGDLS, CDR2 YYNGEE. Assay execution proceeded at the deep level. Ten immunoSEQ deep assay plates held the unsorted PBMC DNA. Per the original methods: Junction-only sequences without quality scores were provided by ImmunoSEQ, so filtering was different. Libraries were prepared by immunoSEQ multiplex PCR; TCRdb keeps only in-frame clonotypes and omits some of them. From that table come the V and J calls and clone size; the DNA was used to work out D and trimming. In the table there are 400,000 to 550,000 clones, 79% of which are singletons.

This TCR came from a woman aged 40 to 50 in good health. Some clones in this sample may be carry-over from other donors' samples. The sequencing sample was made of PBMCs. The V gene is TRBV9, the J gene TRBJ2-1, with a weak D call TRBD1 (6 bases). CDR3 sequence: CASSSRQVGTYNEQFF. DNA of the CDR3: TGTGCCAGCAGCTCACGACAGGTGGGAACCTACAATGAGCAGTTCTTC.